The 18 T cell receptor beta chains presented below share a single source sample, sequenced in a study of blood T cell repertoires in COVID-19. Using immunoSEQ multiplex PCR, the repertoire was profiled, and TCRdb retains in-frame clones only, with some absent. Seen here are about 440,000 clones, around nine tenths observed once, and the top ten hold about 4.3%. The sample comprised peripheral blood. All receptors come from a woman in her thirties with acute or convalescent COVID-19.

This chain links TRBV24-1 with TRBJ1-5; unclear D gene. This CDR3 comprises 14 residues. V shed 5 bases and J shed 4 bases, with 11 bases lying between them. CDR1 and CDR2 (germline): KGHDR, SFDVKD. The CDR3 here is CATSAPGVNQPQHF. The DNA for the CDR3 is TGTGCCACCAGTGCCCCAGGTGTGAATCAGCCCCAGCATTTT.

V and J are TRBV2 and TRBJ2-7; 8 nucleotides agree with TRBD2. The trim removed 4 bases at V and 2 bases at J, leaving 4 bases unmatched. The CDR3 spans 14 residues. Germline V lookup: CDR1 SNHLY, CDR2 FYNNEI. This CDR3 reads CASSAGGGPYEQYF. Here the CDR3 DNA reads TGTGCCAGCAGTGCCGGGGGGGGGCCCTACGAGCAGTACTTC.

The chain employs TRBV5-1 and TRBJ2-7, with 7 bases aligning to TRBD1. V shed 2 bases and J 6 bases; nucleotides not matched to a gene: 8. This CDR3 comprises 14 residues. Germline CDR1 and CDR2: SGHRS and YFSETQ. Written as DNA, the CDR3 is TGCGCCAGCAGCTTTGACAGGGTAAAGACCGAGCAGTACTTC. Residues: CASSFDRVKTEQYF.

This chain joins TRBV5-4 and TRBJ2-3; 13 bases match TRBD2. The CDR3 consists of 15 residues. V shed 2 bases, J shed 6 bases, and the junction held 3 bases outside the gene matches. Germline values: CDR1 SGHNT, CDR2 YYREEE (reference sequence). CDR3 coding DNA: TGTGCCAGCAGCTTTACTAGCGGGGGGGCGGATACGCAGTATTTT. This translates into CASSFTSGGADTQYF.

The chain combines TRBV15 with TRBJ2-3; D is ambiguous. Germline V gene lookup returns CDR1 LNHNV and CDR2 YYDKDF (reference sequence). V dropped 1 base and J dropped 7 bases, with 9 bases sitting between them. The CDR3 contains 13 residues. As DNA, the CDR3 is TGTGCCACCAGCAGAGTTGCGTCATATACGCAGTATTTT. Translation: CATSRVASYTQYF.

This clone has just one count. The CDR3 is CASSQGIQGGYGYTF. CDR3 sequence (DNA): TGCGCCAGCAGCCAGGGGATACAGGGCGGCTATGGCTACACCTTC. The gene calls are TRBV4-1 and TRBJ1-2, with a possible D match to TRBD1 (6 bases). The CDR3 is made up of 15 amino acids. V lost 3 bases and J lost 4, with 15 bases in between. Germline V lookup: CDR1 MGHRA, CDR2 YSYEKL.

This clone has a single count. The chain couples TRBV13 to TRBJ1-3, with a possible D match to TRBD1 (6 bases). V lost 8 bases to trimming and J lost 3 bases, with 20 bases between them. The CDR3 is 16 amino acids. Looked up from germline, CDR1 is PRHDT and CDR2 is FYEKMQ (reference sequence). Here the CDR3 DNA reads TGTGCCAGCGCCCGGGGGGCAGGGAAAAATGGAAACACCATATATTTT. Translation gives CASARGAGKNGNTIYF.

The gene calls are TRBV9 and TRBJ1-2; D perhaps matches TRBD1 (6 bases). The V gene's germline CDR1 is SGDLS and CDR2 YYNGEE. The germline V and J ends were trimmed by 4 bases and 4 bases, with 17 bases remaining between them. This CDR3 spans 15 amino acids. The CDR3 reads CASSPLVVTGYGYTF. CDR3 in DNA: TGTGCCAGCAGCCCCTTAGTGGTGACAGGCTATGGCTACACCTTC.

The V call is TRBV19, the J call TRBJ2-2; D gene ambiguous. Trimming removed 7 bases from V and 2 bases from J, with 20 bases in between. This CDR3 has 17 residues. Looked up from germline, CDR1 is LNHDA and CDR2 is SQIVND (reference sequence). CDR3 sequence: CASTSSSRRGNTGELFF. Here the CDR3 DNA reads TGTGCCAGTACTTCTTCCTCGCGGCGAGGAAACACCGGGGAGCTGTTTTTT.

V usage is TRBV14 and J usage is TRBJ1-6; no firm D call. Trimming removed 0 bases at V and 0 bases at J, with 15 bases between. The CDR3 covers 19 residues. Germline CDR1 SGHDN, CDR2 FVKESK. CDR3 protein: CASSQEARALSSYNSPLHF. For the CDR3, the DNA is TGTGCCAGCAGCCAAGAGGCGAGGGCATTAAGCTCCTATAATTCACCCCTCCACTTT.

The chain has TRBV3-1 (or the pseudogene TRBV3-2) and TRBJ1-1; D is unresolved. CDR3 length: 15 residues. Germline V CDR1 and CDR2: LGHDT, YNNKEL (reference sequence). V lost 4 bases and J 2 bases, leaving 14 bases between the germline ends. The CDR3 DNA reads TGTGCCAGCAGCCCGCGTGGAACGGGTAACACTGAAGCTTTCTTT. Residues: CASSPRGTGNTEAFF.

The chain joins TRBV2 to TRBJ2-1; TRBD1 is a possible D gene (6 bases). V lost 4 bases to trimming and J lost 6 bases, with 16 bases between them. Germline V lookup: CDR1 SNHLY, CDR2 FYNNEI. There are 15 residues in the CDR3. Written as DNA, the CDR3 is TGTGCCAGCAGTGGACCCGGGACAAACCCCAATGAGCAGTTCTTC. This gives the protein CASSGPGTNPNEQFF.

A single count supports this clone. The gene calls are TRBV5-1 and TRBJ2-7; TRBD1 agrees at 10 bases. The CDR3 runs to 15 residues. The V gene's germline CDR1 is SGHRS and CDR2 YFSETQ. V lost 0 bases and J lost 6; bases outside the gene matches: 6. The CDR3, as DNA: TGCGCCAGCAGCTTGGGGAGACAGGGGGCATCCGAGCAGTACTTC. Protein sequence: CASSLGRQGASEQYF.

The chain has TRBV29-1 and TRBJ1-2; 7 bases line up with TRBD1. This CDR3 region has 13 residues. Germline values: CDR1 SQVTM, CDR2 ANQGSEA. J gave up 8 bases and V 2 bases, and 8 bases lay outside the gene matches. The CDR3 sequence is CSVESGQVFGYTF. The CDR3 nucleotides read TGCAGCGTTGAATCCGGACAGGTTTTCGGCTACACCTTC. Looking up the rest from reference TRBV29-1 and TRBJ1-2 gives the full variable domain: SAVISQKPSRDICQRGTSLTIQCQVDSQVTMMFWYRQQPGQSLTLIATANQGSEATYESGFVIDKFPISRPNLTFSTLTVSNMSPEDSSIYLCSVESGQVFGYTFGSGTRLTVV.

J is TRBJ1-2 and V is TRBV12-5; 8 positions match TRBD1. There are 17 residues in the CDR3. Germline V gene sequence: CDR1 LGHNT, CDR2 FRNRAP. V lost 1 base to trimming and J lost 1 base; unmatched junction nucleotides: 8. The CDR3 spells CASGLGSGGVGNYGYTF. CDR3 nucleotide sequence: TGTGCTAGTGGTTTGGGGTCAGGGGGCGTCGGTAACTATGGCTACACCTTC.

V and J are TRBV6-2 or TRBV6-3 and TRBJ1-2; D is uncertain. The CDR3 covers 14 residues. The V end lost 2 bases, the J end lost 4 bases, and 11 bases lay between the germline ends. Germline V CDR1 and CDR2: MNHEY, SVGEGT. The CDR3 DNA is TGTGCCAGCAGTTACCCTGGAGGGCCCTATGGCTACACCTTC. Translation gives CASSYPGGPYGYTF.

J is TRBJ1-2 and V is TRBV25-1; D perhaps matches TRBD1 (5 bases). Germline V gene lookup returns CDR1 MGHDK and CDR2 SYGVNS. V lost 3 bases and J lost 3, with 8 bases in between. CDR3 length: 13 amino acids. The CDR3 coding sequence is TGTGCCAGCAGTGAGCAGGGTTACTATGGCTACACCTTC. The encoded protein is CASSEQGYYGYTF.

The rearrangement joins TRBV6-5 to TRBJ2-5; weak D call: TRBD1 (6 bases). This CDR3 region has 15 residues. V shed 5 bases and J shed 5 bases, with 18 bases lying between them. Germline V gene data show CDR1 as MNHEY and CDR2 as SVGAGI. CDR3 DNA: TGTGCCAGCAGTCACAGGGTAGTGAGCGTGGAGACCCAGTACTTC. This gives the protein CASSHRVVSVETQYF.